This note documents a single TCR beta chain sequence. The sample belongs to a study of cytomegalovirus exposure and HLA in healthy donors. The V gene end was trimmed by 3 bases and the J gene end by 4 bases; junction bases not matched to a gene: 2. Germline V gene lookup returns CDR1 SGHTA and CDR2 FQGNSA. The CDR3 consists of 14 residues. Primers included in the PCR were 60 Vbeta and 13 Jbeta primers. Sequencing used immunoSEQ multiplex PCR; TCRdb keeps in-frame clones, though not all of them. The sample includes 100,000 or so clones, around 73% of them seen just once. Sequencing was carried out using PBMCs. This clonotype was sampled from a middle-aged man in good health and CMV-seronegative. The gene calls are TRBV7-2 and TRBJ2-2; TRBD2 aligns across 7 bases. CDR3 bases: TGTGCCAGCAGCTTGGCTAGCGGCACCGGGGAGCTGTTTTTT. Translating it yields CASSLASGTGELFF.